The 22 T cell receptor beta chains in this list originate from one sample, sequenced in a study of blood T cells in healthy people across ages. A second 7 to 11 cycle PCR used barcoded and J-beta primers. TCRdb redid the calling of the 5' RACE reads with MiXCR, one entry per CDR3 protein. Of around 1,500,000 distinct CDR3 sequences in the sample, roughly 45% were seen once. The specimen sequenced was blood. All receptors come from a woman aged 18 to 35 in good health.

The CDR3 DNA reads TGTGCCAGCAGCATAGACTCGGGGGGGCGAGATGAGCAGTTCTTC. Protein sequence: CASSIDSGGRDEQFF. This chain connects TRBV9 to TRBJ2-1; 8 bases match TRBD2. J gave up 8 bases and V 4 bases, and 11 bases lay outside the gene matches. Germline values: CDR1 SGDLS, CDR2 YYNGEE. This CDR3 has 15 residues.

The V call is TRBV28, the J call TRBJ2-4; D may be TRBD1 or TRBD2 (7 bases each). The end of the DNA is better explained by TRBJ2-7, so the J call may be wrong. Looked up from germline, CDR1 is MDHEN and CDR2 is SYDVKM. This CDR3 has 16 amino acids. CDR3 in amino acids: CASSRSGPGGFSEQYF. CDR3 nucleotide sequence: TGTGCCAGCAGTCGTAGCGGGCCAGGGGGTTTTTCCGAGCAGTACTTC.

This clonotype has more than one count but fewer than ten. This chain joins TRBV20-1 and TRBJ2-5; the match to TRBD2 covers 9 bases. V lost 3 bases, J lost 5 bases, and 13 bases stayed unmatched. The CDR3 contains 16 residues. In germline, CDR1 is DFQATT, CDR2 SNEGSKA (reference sequence). For the CDR3, the DNA is TGCAGTGCTAGTGATAGACCCGCGGGAGGGGGGGAGACCCAGTACTTC. It yields the protein CSASDRPAGGGETQYF.

This clonotype came up a few times. This chain connects TRBV6-2 or TRBV6-3 to TRBJ2-1, with D perhaps TRBD1 (5 bases). This CDR3 spans 17 amino acids. Trimming took off 4 bases at V and 6 bases at J, with 22 bases between the two ends. The germline V gene has CDR1 MNHEY and CDR2 SVGEGT. The CDR3 sequence: CASSSLAVGRVGNEQFF. The CDR3 DNA reads TGTGCCAGCAGTTCCCTCGCGGTCGGCAGGGTGGGCAATGAGCAGTTCTTC.

This clonotype was counted between two and nine times. This chain links TRBV20-1 with TRBJ2-7, with D perhaps matching TRBD2 (5 bases). This CDR3 is 12 amino acids long. CDR1 DFQATT and CDR2 SNEGSKA come from the germline V gene (reference sequence). Trimming shortened V by 0 bases and J by 5 bases, and 8 bases separated the two germline ends. The CDR3 is CSARDWRDEQYF. CDR3 bases: TGCAGTGCTAGAGATTGGCGGGACGAGCAGTACTTC.

The chain joins TRBV6-2 or TRBV6-3 to TRBJ1-6; 7 nucleotides line up with TRBD1. This CDR3 comprises 16 residues. V gave up 3 bases and J gave up 7 bases; unmatched junction bases: 9. Per germline, CDR1 MNHEY and CDR2 SVGEGT. The CDR3 DNA sequence: TGTGCCAGCAGTTATACCGGGACAGTCAAAAATTCACCCCTCCACTTT. Translated, it gives CASSYTGTVKNSPLHF.

A note on this clonotype: Since a much larger clone is just one base distant, this may be a read error. V usage is TRBV12-3 or TRBV12-4 and J usage is TRBJ2-3, with D perhaps matching TRBD1 or TRBD2 (5 bases each). The CDR3 spans 15 residues. The CDR3 region is CASTSGPGRTETQYF. CDR3 nucleotides: TGTGCCAGCACCTCAGGTCCGGGACGCACAGAGACGCAGTATTTT.

The table lists this clonotype with many counts. This chain uses TRBV28 with TRBJ1-5; 7 bases match TRBD1. The CDR3 length is 13 residues. Germline trimming cut 11 bases from V and 3 bases from J; bases unmatched to any gene: 7. The V gene's germline CDR1 is MDHEN and CDR2 SYDVKM. The CDR3 DNA sequence: TGTGCCGGCGGACAGGTCCTCAATCAGCCCCAGCATTTT. Its translation: CAGGQVLNQPQHF.

V gene TRBV28 combines with J gene TRBJ2-7; no clear D. V lost 6 bases, J lost 4 bases, and 10 bases lay in between. The CDR3 covers 12 residues. Germline V gene data show CDR1 as MDHEN and CDR2 as SYDVKM. This CDR3 is CASRYLGYEQYF. The CDR3 DNA sequence: TGTGCCAGCAGGTACTTGGGGTACGAGCAGTACTTC.

The chain uses TRBV7-9 and TRBJ2-5; D is uncertain. The V end was cut by 6 bases, the J end by 5 bases, with 19 bases between. This CDR3 has 15 amino acids. Germline V gives CDR1 SEHNR, CDR2 FQNEAQ (reference sequence). The CDR3: CASSVRLVSLETQYF. The CDR3 bases are TGTGCCAGCAGTGTGAGGCTAGTGAGTCTGGAGACCCAGTACTTC.

The chain is built from TRBV4-2 and TRBJ1-2; 7 positions agree with TRBD1. The germline V gene encodes CDR1 LGHNA and CDR2 YNFKEQ. The CDR3 is made up of 14 amino acids. J lost 3 bases, V lost 5 bases, and 6 bases had no gene match. The CDR3 region has the DNA TGTGCCAGCAGCGCCACAGGGGACGACTATGGCTACACCTTC. This codes for CASSATGDDYGYTF.

This clonotype was detected once. V and J are TRBV10-3 and TRBJ1-1, with a weak D call TRBD1 (6 bases). Germline CDR1 ENHRY, CDR2 SYGVKD. Trimming left V 3 bases short and J 0 bases short, with 14 bases between. The length of the CDR3 is 16 residues. CDR3 protein: CAISEMLPGVNTEAFF. The CDR3 bases are TGTGCCATCAGTGAAATGTTACCAGGGGTGAACACTGAAGCTTTCTTT.

This clonotype was counted a few times. The chain is built from TRBV20-1 and TRBJ2-7, with 13 bases lining up with TRBD2. Germline V lookup: CDR1 DFQATT, CDR2 SNEGSKA (reference sequence). This CDR3 spans 14 amino acids. V dropped 6 bases and J dropped 3; count of bases not matched to a gene: 5. As DNA, the CDR3 is TGCAGTGCGCGGACTAGCGGGAGTCTCTACGAGCAGTACTTC. It codes for CSARTSGSLYEQYF.

In the case of this clonotype: The germline gene is not matched at one end of the junction; a read error may be the cause. The chain has TRBV4-1 and TRBJ1-1; weak D call: TRBD1 (5 bases). This CDR3 is 14 amino acids long. CDR1 is MGHRA and CDR2 is YSYEKL in the germline V gene. The CDR3 DNA reads as TGCGCCGGCAGCCAAACCAGGGTGCGGACTGAAGCTTTCTTT. Its translation: CAGSQTRVRTEAFF.

This chain uses TRBV4-1 with TRBJ2-7; D is undetermined. CDR3 length equals 16 residues. Trimming took 3 bases from V and 6 from J, leaving 21 bases between them. The germline V gene encodes CDR1 MGHRA and CDR2 YSYEKL. The CDR3, as DNA: TGCGCCAGCAGCCAGCGAGTCTCGGGCTCGGGCTGCGAGCAGTACTTC. This translates into CASSQRVSGSGCEQYF.

This clonotype has more than one count but fewer than ten. The rearrangement joins TRBV12-3 or TRBV12-4 to TRBJ2-7, with D possibly matching TRBD2 (5 bases). The CDR3 runs to 13 residues. The ends were cut back, 5 bases at V and 2 bases at J, with 10 bases in the middle. The CDR3 coding sequence is TGTGCCAGCAGTAAAGCGGAAACCTACGAGCAGTACTTC. It yields the protein CASSKAETYEQYF.

CDR3 protein: CASSLDGGYTDTQYF. The CDR3 DNA sequence: TGTGCCAGCAGCTTAGACGGGGGGTACACAGATACGCAGTATTTT. The chain recombines TRBV7-6 with TRBJ2-3; 7 bases fit TRBD2. The V gene's germline CDR1 is SGHVS and CDR2 FNYEAQ. This CDR3 comprises 15 residues. V trimming: 1 base; J trimming: 2 bases; junction bases outside the gene matches: 3.

The gene calls are TRBV7-2 and TRBJ2-7, with 14 positions matching TRBD2. V lost 5 bases and J lost 4; bases outside the gene matches: 7. This CDR3 comprises 16 residues. Looked up from germline, CDR1 is SGHTA and CDR2 is FQGNSA. The CDR3 loop reads CASSPGTSGSLYEQYF. The CDR3 bases are TGTGCCAGCAGCCCTGGGACTAGCGGGAGTTTGTACGAGCAGTACTTC.

In its sample, this clonotype was seen once. The chain carries TRBV10-1 and TRBJ2-2, with TRBD2 matching 12 bases. The CDR3 loop spans 15 amino acids. Germline trimming cut 4 bases from V and 7 bases from J; bases unmatched to any gene: 4. Germline V gene data show CDR1 as WNHNN and CDR2 as SYGVQD (reference sequence). CDR3 protein: CASSGLAGVGGELFF. DNA of the CDR3: TGCGCCAGCAGTGGACTAGCGGGAGTTGGCGGGGAGCTGTTTTTT.

This clonotype showed up just a few times. This chain links TRBV7-2 with TRBJ1-2, with 9 bases aligning to TRBD1. The CDR3 spans 15 residues. Trimming cost V 6 bases and J 6 bases; bases outside gene matches: 11. CDR1 and CDR2 from the germline V gene are SGHTA and FQGNSA. The CDR3 coding sequence is TGTGCCAGCAGACGCTCCCCGGGACAGGGAGATGGCTACACCTTC. It is translated as CASRRSPGQGDGYTF.

V and J are TRBV5-5 and TRBJ2-1; D might be TRBD2 (6 bases). Per germline, CDR1 SGHKS and CDR2 YYEKEE (reference sequence). The CDR3 extends over 15 amino acids. The V gene lost 0 bases and the J gene lost 4 bases, with 11 bases spanning the gap. DNA of the CDR3: TGTGCCAGCAGCTTGGTAGCGGACCTTTACAATGAGCAGTTCTTC. It translates to CASSLVADLYNEQFF.

J is TRBJ2-5 and V is TRBV9; tentatively, D is TRBD2 (5 bases). The CDR3 length is 15 residues. The germline CDR1 and CDR2 sequences are SGDLS and YYNGEE. Trimming shortened V by 3 bases and J by 0 bases, and 12 bases separated the two germline ends. The CDR3 sequence is CASSATDLYQETQYF. CDR3 nucleotides: TGTGCCAGCAGCGCCACGGACTTATACCAAGAGACCCAGTACTTC.